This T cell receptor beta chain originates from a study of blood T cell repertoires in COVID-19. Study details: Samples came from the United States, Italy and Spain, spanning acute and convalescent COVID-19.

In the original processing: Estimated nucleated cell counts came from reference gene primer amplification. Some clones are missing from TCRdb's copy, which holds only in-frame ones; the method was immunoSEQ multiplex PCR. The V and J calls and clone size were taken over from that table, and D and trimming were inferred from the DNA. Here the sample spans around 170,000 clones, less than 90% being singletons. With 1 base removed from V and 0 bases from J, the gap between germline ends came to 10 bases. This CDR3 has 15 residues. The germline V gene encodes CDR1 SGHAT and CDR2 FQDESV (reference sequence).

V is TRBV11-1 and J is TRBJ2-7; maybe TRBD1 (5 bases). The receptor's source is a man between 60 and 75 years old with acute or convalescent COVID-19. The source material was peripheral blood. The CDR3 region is CASSLEGESSYEQYF. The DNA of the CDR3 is TGTGCCAGCAGCTTAGAAGGGGAAAGCTCCTACGAGCAGTACTTC.